This TCR beta chain originates from a study of blood T cells in healthy people across ages. Germline CDR1 DFQATT, CDR2 SNEGSKA (reference sequence). V lost 3 bases and J lost 0, with 17 bases in between. The CDR3 covers 16 residues. For the second PCR, which ran for roughly 6 to 12 cycles, a sample-barcoded 5' primer and a J-beta primer mix were used. TCRdb processed the 5' RACE reads anew with MiXCR; each CDR3 protein has one entry. The sample has roughly 1.5 million distinct CDR3 sequences, 42% seen once. What was sequenced was blood. The TCR was taken from a young woman in good health. The J gene is TRBJ2-5, the V gene TRBV20-1; perhaps TRBD2 as D (5 bases). The CDR3 bases are TGCAGTGCTAGGGCTCAATCGGGGTGGTACCAAGAGACCCAGTACTTC. Its translation is CSARAQSGWYQETQYF.